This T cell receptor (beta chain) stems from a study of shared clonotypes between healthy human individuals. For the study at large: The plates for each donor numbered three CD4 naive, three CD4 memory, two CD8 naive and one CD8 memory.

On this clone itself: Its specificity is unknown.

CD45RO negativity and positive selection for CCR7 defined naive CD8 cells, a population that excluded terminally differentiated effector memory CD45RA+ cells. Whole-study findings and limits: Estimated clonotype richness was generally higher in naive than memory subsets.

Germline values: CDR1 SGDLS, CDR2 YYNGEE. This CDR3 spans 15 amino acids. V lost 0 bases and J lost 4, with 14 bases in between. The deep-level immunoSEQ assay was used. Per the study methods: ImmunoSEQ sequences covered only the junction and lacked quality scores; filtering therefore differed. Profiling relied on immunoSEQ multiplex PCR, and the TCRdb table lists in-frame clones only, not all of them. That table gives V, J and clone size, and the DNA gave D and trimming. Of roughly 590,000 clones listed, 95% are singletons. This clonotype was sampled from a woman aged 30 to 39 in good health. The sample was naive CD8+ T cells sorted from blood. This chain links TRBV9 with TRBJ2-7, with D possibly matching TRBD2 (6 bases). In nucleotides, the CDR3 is TGTGCCAGCAGCGTAGGTCGGGGACTCCCATACGAGCAGTACTTC. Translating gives CASSVGRGLPYEQYF. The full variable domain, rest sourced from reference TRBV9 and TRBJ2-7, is DSGVTQTPKHLITATGQRVTLRCSPRSGDLSVYWYQQSLDQGLQFLIQYYNGEERAKGNILERFSAQQFPDLHSELNLSSLELGDSALYFCASSVGRGLPYEQYFGPGTRLTVT.